This T cell receptor (beta chain) originates from a study of PD-1 blockade in classical Hodgkin lymphoma. Study-level points and caveats: The study reported lower baseline TCR diversity in newly diagnosed patients than in healthy donors. The authors have not defined what causes the repertoire differences, possibly disease activity or prior therapy.

Comment on this clone: What it binds is unknown.

Profiling relied on immunoSEQ multiplex PCR, and the TCRdb table lists in-frame clones only, not all of them. The data show fewer than 20,000 clones, about four fifths seen once. The V end was cut by 3 bases, the J end by 0 bases, with 8 bases between. The CDR3 loop spans 14 amino acids. Germline V gene data show CDR1 as KGHSH and CDR2 as LQKENI. Indicated time point: newly diagnosed, previously untreated cHL patient sample. Isolation of CD4+ T cells from thawed PBMCs was performed by magnetic negative selection. Comparators were PBMCs taken from newly diagnosed, untreated classical Hodgkin lymphoma. This receptor was taken from a human donor with classical Hodgkin lymphoma. Sequencing used CD4+ T cells from blood. The rearrangement links TRBV18 to TRBJ2-5, with D tentatively TRBD2 (6 bases). This CDR3 is CASSPRGNQETQYF. The CDR3 coding sequence is TGTGCCAGCTCACCCCGCGGGAACCAAGAGACCCAGTACTTC.